The 18 T cell receptor beta chains listed next were all sequenced from one sample in a study of CD4 T cells in relation to SARS-CoV-2 and coronaviruses. Assay: immunoSEQ multiplex PCR; the TCRdb copy retains only in-frame clones and omits some. The table includes 15,000 to 20,000 clones, 70% to 85% detected once. Antigens of these TCRs are unknown. Before the COVID-19 pandemic, during about 2011-2019, CD4+ T cells were taken from unexposed donors. The cells were cultured for approximately ten days before CD4+ T cells were isolated. Specimen: CD4+ T cells from PBMCs, cultured in vitro. The receptor set was obtained from a human donor in good health.

The table lists this clone with a count of one. CDR3 nucleotide sequence: TGTGCCAGCAGCGACGTTAGACTGTTGAAATACACTGAAGCTTTCTTT. Translation: CASSDVRLLKYTEAFF. The chain combines TRBV5-6 with TRBJ1-1, with no clear D. The germline V gene has CDR1 SGHDT and CDR2 YYEEEE. Trimming shortened V by 4 bases and J by 3 bases, and 19 bases separated the two germline ends. This CDR3 spans 16 amino acids.

V gene TRBV18 combines with J gene TRBJ1-1; D is ambiguous. The V end lost 3 bases, the J end lost 1 base, and 6 bases lay between the germline ends. This CDR3 contains 13 residues. Per germline, CDR1 KGHSH and CDR2 LQKENI. The CDR3 coding sequence is TGTGCCAGCTCACCTGAGAGGAACACTGAAGCTTTCTTT. Its protein is CASSPERNTEAFF. The full variable domain, its missing parts supplied by reference TRBV18 and TRBJ1-1, is NAGVMQNPRHLVRRRGQEARLRCSPMKGHSHVYWYRQLPEEGLKFMVYLQKENIIDESGMPKERFSAEFPKEGPSILRIQQVVRGDSAAYFCASSPERNTEAFFGQGTRLTVV.

The rearrangement uses TRBV9 and TRBJ2-3; 10 positions agree with TRBD2. The V gene's germline CDR1 is SGDLS and CDR2 YYNGEE. The V gene end was trimmed by 0 bases and the J gene end by 6 bases; junction bases not matched to a gene: 4. The CDR3 loop spans 15 amino acids. CDR3 sequence: CASSVGLAGVDTQYF. The CDR3 DNA is TGTGCCAGCAGCGTAGGGCTAGCGGGAGTTGATACGCAGTATTTT.

The chain carries TRBV28 and TRBJ1-5; no clear D gene. The CDR3 extends over 15 amino acids. The germline V gene encodes CDR1 MDHEN and CDR2 SYDVKM. V dropped 6 bases and J dropped 0 bases, with 12 bases sitting between them. Written as DNA, the CDR3 is TGTGCCAGCAGCCTGGGAGGGATTAGCAATCAGCCCCAGCATTTT. It yields the protein CASSLGGISNQPQHF.

The chain carries TRBV4-2 and TRBJ2-1; 11 positions match TRBD1. CDR3 length equals 20 residues. In germline, CDR1 is LGHNA, CDR2 YNFKEQ. J gave up 7 bases and V 1 base, and 18 bases lay outside the gene matches. The DNA for the CDR3 is TGTGCCAGCAGCCAAGCTCCCGGGACAGGGGGATTTTCGGTTGAAAATGAGCAGTTCTTC. Encoded protein: CASSQAPGTGGFSVENEQFF.

The chain combines TRBV5-6 with TRBJ2-7; D is possibly TRBD2 (5 bases). CDR1 is SGHDT, CDR2 YYEEEE, per germline. There are 13 residues in the CDR3. The V end was cut by 2 bases, the J end by 6 bases, with 12 bases between. In DNA form, the CDR3 reads TGTGCCAGCAGCTTCAATCGGGGTAGCGAGCAGTACTTC. It encodes CASSFNRGSEQYF. The full variable domain, completed using reference TRBV5-6 and TRBJ2-7, is DAGVTQSPTHLIKTRGQQVTLRCSPKSGHDTVSWYQQALGQGPQFIFQYYEEEERQRGNFPDRFSGHQFPNYSSELNVNALLLGDSALYLCASSFNRGSEQYFGPGTRLTVT.

This clone was seen a handful of times. This chain joins TRBV6-4 and TRBJ2-2; 9 bases match TRBD1. Germline loops: CDR1 MRHNA, CDR2 SNTAGT. With V trimmed by 6 bases and J by 5 bases, 4 bases remained unmatched. The CDR3 is 14 amino acids. The CDR3 reads CASSDRGDTGELFF. CDR3 sequence (DNA): TGTGCCAGCAGCGACAGGGGGGATACCGGGGAGCTGTTTTTT.

For the CDR3, the DNA is TGTGCCAGCAGTGAGCAGGGGGCTAGGGGTCAGCCCCAGCATTTT. It codes for CASSEQGARGQPQHF. This rearrangement joins TRBV2 to TRBJ1-5; the match to TRBD1 covers 8 bases. The CDR3 spans 15 residues. Per the germline V gene, CDR1 is SNHLY and CDR2 is FYNNEI. After removal of 3 bases from V and 6 bases from J, the junction contained 7 bases not matched to a gene.

The rearrangement uses TRBV28 and TRBJ1-4; D perhaps matches TRBD1 (6 bases). The germline V gene has CDR1 MDHEN and CDR2 SYDVKM. The CDR3 length is 14 residues. Trimming took 6 bases from V and 8 from J, leaving 16 bases between them. CDR3 sequence: CASRDTGLGEKLFF. CDR3 nucleotide sequence: TGTGCCAGCAGGGATACAGGGTTGGGCGAAAAACTGTTTTTT.

In its sample, this clone was seen a few times. This chain links TRBV5-8 with TRBJ2-1; no definite D call. Germline CDR1 and CDR2: SGHTS and YDEGEE. V was pared by 0 bases and J by 2 bases, with 6 bases between. CDR3 length: 14 amino acids. The CDR3 sequence: CASSLGEPYNEQFF. The CDR3 DNA reads TGTGCCAGCAGCTTGGGGGAACCCTACAATGAGCAGTTCTTC. The complete variable domain, with remaining parts taken from reference TRBV5-8 and TRBJ2-1, reads EAGVTQSPTHLIKTRGQQATLRCSPISGHTSVYWYQQALGLGLQFLLWYDEGEERNRGNFPPRFSGRQFPNYSSELNVNALELEDSALYLCASSLGEPYNEQFFGPGTRLTVL.

This clone occurred once. The rearrangement links TRBV3-1 (or the pseudogene TRBV3-2) to TRBJ1-1, with D perhaps TRBD1 (6 bases). V was cut by 0 bases and J by 1 base, with 6 bases left in between. Per germline, CDR1 LGHDT and CDR2 YNNKEL (reference sequence). The CDR3 consists of 14 residues. CDR3 protein: CASSQEGGNTEAFF. As DNA, the CDR3 is TGTGCCAGCAGCCAAGAAGGGGGGAACACTGAAGCTTTCTTT.

The chain is built from TRBV29-1 and TRBJ2-3; D may be TRBD2 (6 bases). The CDR3 contains 12 residues. CDR1 is SQVTM and CDR2 is ANQGSEA in the germline V gene. V was clipped by 4 bases and J by 5 bases, with 10 bases between them. Here the CDR3 reads CSVGSGGDTQYF. Here the CDR3 DNA reads TGCAGCGTTGGCTCCGGGGGAGATACGCAGTATTTT.

This chain uses TRBV6-1 with TRBJ2-7; tentatively, D is TRBD2 (6 bases). The CDR3 is 16 amino acids. Germline V gene sequence: CDR1 MNHNS, CDR2 SASEGT. V was clipped by 2 bases and J by 5 bases, with 19 bases between them. Here the CDR3 DNA reads TGTGCCAGCAGTGAAATGGGGGGACTGCGGGCCCACGAGCAGTACTTC. Translation: CASSEMGGLRAHEQYF.

This clone was seen a single time. The genes are TRBV1 and TRBJ2-6; the table's TRBD1 call for D was not verified on the DNA. TRBV1 is described as a pseudogene. The CDR3 length is 19 residues. The CDR3 spells CTSSLPKGTLPVGANVLTF. The CDR3 nucleotides read TGCACCAGCAGCCTCCCTAAGGGGACACTCCCGGTTGGGGCCAACGTCCTGACTTTC.

V gene TRBV7-6 combines with J gene TRBJ2-2; D remains ambiguous. Per the germline V gene, CDR1 is SGHVS and CDR2 is FNYEAQ. V lost 1 base and J lost 5, with 11 bases in between. This CDR3 has 15 amino acids. This chain's CDR3 is CASSLVQSPTGELFF. In DNA form, the CDR3 reads TGTGCCAGCAGCTTAGTTCAGAGCCCTACCGGGGAGCTGTTTTTT.

The chain recombines TRBV27 with TRBJ2-3; D not resolved. CDR1 MNHEY and CDR2 SMNVEV come from the germline V gene (reference sequence). The CDR3 loop spans 15 amino acids. V was cut by 3 bases and J by 4 bases, with 14 bases left in between. CDR3: CASSFRVPGPDTQYF. CDR3 nucleotides: TGTGCCAGCAGTTTTAGGGTACCGGGCCCAGATACGCAGTATTTT.

This sequence joins TRBV27 and TRBJ1-1; D remains unclear. CDR1 is MNHEY, CDR2 SMNVEV, per germline (reference sequence). Trimming took off 0 bases at V and 5 bases at J, with 7 bases between the two ends. This CDR3 contains 13 residues. As DNA, the CDR3 is TGTGCCAGCAGTTTATCCGGACTAACTGAAGCTTTCTTT. Its translation: CASSLSGLTEAFF.

This clone showed up just once. The genes are TRBV5-1 and TRBJ1-2; 9 positions agree with TRBD1. The CDR3 contains 15 residues. CDR1 and CDR2 (germline): SGHRS, YFSETQ. The trim removed 7 bases at V and 3 bases at J, leaving 10 bases unmatched. As DNA, the CDR3 is TGCGCCAGCCAGCCTGGGACAGGGATCGACTATGGCTACACCTTC. Translated: CASQPGTGIDYGYTF. Full variable domain (outside the CDR3, taken from reference TRBV5-1 and TRBJ1-2): KAGVTQTPRYLIKTRGQQVTLSCSPISGHRSVSWYQQTPGQGLQFLFEYFSETQRNKGNFPGRFSGRQFSNSRSEMNVSTLELGDSALYLCASQPGTGIDYGYTFGSGTRLTVV.